These 28 T cell receptor beta chains came from one sample sequenced in a study of shared clonotypes between healthy human individuals. TCRdb keeps only in-frame clones here, not all; method: immunoSEQ multiplex PCR. The sample yields 2,100,000 or so clones, almost 96% seen once. Sequenced sample: naive CD4+ T cells sorted from blood. As for subset: CD45RA+ positively selected. The origin of the receptors is a young man in good health.

Of note for this clone: Other nucleotide sequences in the sample specify the same CDR3. This sequence joins TRBV6-5 and TRBJ2-7; D is uncertain. V was trimmed by 2 bases and J by 4 bases, leaving 12 bases between them. Germline V gene data show CDR1 as MNHEY and CDR2 as SVGAGI. There are 14 residues in the CDR3. CDR3 sequence: CASSYGSLSYEQYF. For the CDR3, the DNA is TGTGCCAGCAGTTACGGCTCCCTATCGTACGAGCAGTACTTC.

The CDR3 bases are TGTGCCAGCATGGGACAGGGACGAACGGGGGCCAACGTCCTGACTTTC. It encodes CASMGQGRTGANVLTF. V and J are TRBV6-6 and TRBJ2-6; 9 nucleotides match TRBD1. Germline values: CDR1 MNHNY, CDR2 SVGAGI (reference sequence). J gave up 4 bases and V 7 bases, and 8 bases lay outside the gene matches. The CDR3 is 16 amino acids.

V usage is TRBV7-2 and J usage is TRBJ2-7; the match to TRBD2 covers 14 bases. V shed 2 bases, J shed 1 base, and the junction held 4 bases outside the gene matches. CDR1 and CDR2 (germline): SGHTA, FQGNSA. The CDR3 spans 17 residues. The CDR3 loop is CASSLQTSGRGSYEQYF. In DNA, the CDR3 is TGTGCCAGCAGCTTACAGACTAGCGGGAGGGGGTCCTACGAGCAGTACTTC.

This sequence joins TRBV5-1 and TRBJ2-3, with 9 bases matching TRBD2. Germline loops: CDR1 SGHRS, CDR2 YFSETQ. The V gene end was trimmed by 4 bases and the J gene end by 4 bases; junction bases not matched to a gene: 7. The CDR3 is 15 amino acids. DNA of the CDR3: TGCGCCAGCAGCCCAATAGCGGGAGCCGCAGATACGCAGTATTTT. Its translation is CASSPIAGAADTQYF.

This chain uses TRBV30 with TRBJ1-2; D perhaps matches TRBD1 (5 bases). Germline-derived CDR1 and CDR2 are GTSNPN and SVGIG (reference sequence). Trimming took 0 bases from V and 5 from J, leaving 13 bases between them. CDR3 length equals 14 residues. The CDR3 protein is CAWSVLRDLYGYTF. The DNA of the CDR3 is TGTGCCTGGAGTGTACTCAGGGACCTGTATGGCTACACCTTC.

CDR3 sequence: CASSLISGGNEKLFF. CDR3 coding DNA: TGTGCCAGCAGTTTAATTTCAGGGGGCAATGAAAAACTGTTTTTT. The gene calls are TRBV28 and TRBJ1-4; 8 bases align to TRBD1. Germline CDR1 and CDR2: MDHEN and SYDVKM. CDR3 length: 15 amino acids. Germline trimming cut 2 bases from V and 5 bases from J; bases unmatched to any gene: 4.

The rearrangement uses TRBV7-9 and TRBJ2-7, with TRBD1 matching over 10 bases. Germline V gene sequence: CDR1 SEHNR, CDR2 FQNEAQ (reference sequence). This CDR3 spans 15 amino acids. Trimming removed 5 bases from V and 3 bases from J; junction bases left unmatched: 7. CDR3 bases: TGTGCCAGCAGCCAGGACAGGGGGTATAGCTACGAGCAGTACTTC. It is translated as CASSQDRGYSYEQYF.

The J gene is TRBJ1-1, the V gene TRBV6-1; D is undetermined. Germline V lookup: CDR1 MNHNS, CDR2 SASEGT. The V end lost 3 bases, the J end lost 7 bases, and 6 bases lay between the germline ends. The CDR3 runs to 11 residues. The CDR3 spells CASSDVGEAFF. Written as DNA, the CDR3 is TGTGCCAGCAGTGACGTGGGTGAAGCTTTCTTT.

About this clone itself: The same CDR3 also results from other DNA sequences found in this sample. The chain carries TRBV30 and TRBJ2-5; D is uncertain. CDR1 and CDR2 (germline): GTSNPN, SVGIG (reference sequence). V was clipped by 4 bases and J by 1 base, with 4 bases between them. The CDR3 spans 11 residues. The CDR3 nucleotides are TGTGCCTGGACCTCCCAAGAGACCCAGTACTTC. Translation: CAWTSQETQYF.

The CDR3: CASSSLAGGMETQYF. The CDR3 DNA reads as TGTGCCAGCAGCTCCTTAGCGGGGGGGATGGAGACCCAGTACTTC. The chain carries TRBV5-4 and TRBJ2-5, with 11 bases aligning to TRBD2. V shed 3 bases, J shed 5 bases, and the junction held 6 bases outside the gene matches. The CDR3 extends over 15 amino acids. CDR1 is SGHNT, CDR2 YYREEE, per germline (reference sequence).

In this sample, this clone turned up once. The gene calls are TRBV15 and TRBJ1-4; possible D gene TRBD1, 5 bases. Trimming cost V 6 bases and J 7 bases, with 18 bases left between them. The CDR3 totals 15 residues. Per the germline V gene, CDR1 is LNHNV and CDR2 is YYDKDF (reference sequence). The DNA for the CDR3 is TGTGCCACCAGAACAGCCGGGACGGGGGGTGAAAAACTGTTTTTT. Residues: CATRTAGTGGEKLFF.

CDR3 protein: CASSLRTSGVYEQYF. Here the CDR3 DNA reads TGTGCCAGCAGTTTGAGGACTAGCGGAGTCTACGAGCAGTACTTC. The gene calls are TRBV28 and TRBJ2-7, with TRBD2 identical over 10 bases. This CDR3 has 15 amino acids. Trimming removed 3 bases from V and 3 bases from J; junction bases left unmatched: 5. Germline lookup yields CDR1 MDHEN and CDR2 SYDVKM.

This clone appeared once. The chain combines TRBV6-1 with TRBJ2-7, with 7 bases identical to TRBD2. CDR3 length: 15 residues. The trim removed 7 bases at V and 3 bases at J, leaving 12 bases unmatched. Germline V CDR1 and CDR2: MNHNS, SASEGT. CDR3: CASKRNWGGDYEQYF. The DNA of the CDR3 is TGTGCCAGCAAAAGAAACTGGGGGGGGGACTACGAGCAGTACTTC.

The chain combines TRBV19 with TRBJ2-7; 9 bases align to TRBD1. Per germline, CDR1 LNHDA and CDR2 SQIVND (reference sequence). The CDR3 runs to 15 residues. V shed 4 bases, J shed 0 bases, and the junction held 4 bases outside the gene matches. CDR3 region: CASSRQGGGSYEQYF. Written as DNA, the CDR3 is TGTGCCAGTAGTAGACAGGGGGGAGGCTCCTACGAGCAGTACTTC.

Comments on this clone: The DNA is left out, because the CDR3 cannot be placed on it with certainty; the CDR3 is given as TCRdb lists it. V usage is TRBV12-2 and J usage is TRBJ2-2; the table gives TRBD1 as D, unverified against the DNA. TRBV12-2 constitutes a pseudogene. The CDR3 totals 15 residues, both ends included. The chain's CDR3 is CASRFGQGTAGELFF.

A note on this clone: Other DNA variants within this sample encode the same CDR3. DNA for the CDR3: TGTGCCAGCAGCGCAGGCTCTGGGGCCAACGTCCTGACTTTC. Translation gives CASSAGSGANVLTF. The V gene is TRBV6-5, the J gene TRBJ2-6, with no clear D. This CDR3 has 14 residues. V was pared by 6 bases and J by 0 bases, with 6 bases between. CDR1 is MNHEY and CDR2 is SVGAGI in the germline V gene.

The chain combines TRBV27 with TRBJ1-4; 10 nucleotides match TRBD1. The CDR3 length is 18 residues. The V gene's germline CDR1 is MNHEY and CDR2 SMNVEV (reference sequence). J gave up 2 bases and V 5 bases, and 11 bases lay outside the gene matches. The CDR3 DNA reads as TGTGCCAGCAGTCCCTTGGGACAGGGGCTTTCCACTAATGAAAAACTGTTTTTT. Protein product: CASSPLGQGLSTNEKLFF.

The J gene is TRBJ2-7, the V gene TRBV5-5; 7 bases are shared with TRBD1. Looked up from germline, CDR1 is SGHKS and CDR2 is YYEKEE (reference sequence). Unmatched junction bases numbered 5, after V lost 2 bases and J lost 3 bases. The CDR3 extends over 14 amino acids. For the CDR3, the DNA is TGTGCCAGCAGCTTCCCGACAGGGAACTACGAGCAGTACTTC. It codes for CASSFPTGNYEQYF.

Comment on this clone: The sample holds other DNA sequences that translate to the same CDR3. The chain has TRBV30 and TRBJ2-5, with a possible D match to TRBD2 (5 bases). CDR3 size: 12 residues. CDR1 GTSNPN and CDR2 SVGIG come from the germline V gene (reference sequence). Trimming pared 3 bases from V and 5 bases from J, leaving 10 bases between. The CDR3 spells CAWRAGGETQYF. The CDR3 DNA reads TGTGCCTGGAGGGCGGGCGGGGAGACCCAGTACTTC.

The V gene is TRBV2, the J gene TRBJ2-2, with D perhaps given as TRBD1 or TRBD2 (5 bases each). The CDR3 runs 13 residues. Germline loops: CDR1 SNHLY, CDR2 FYNNEI. V dropped 6 bases and J dropped 5 bases, with 10 bases sitting between them. In nucleotides, the CDR3 is TGTGCCAGCAGCCAGGGAGTAACCGGGGAGCTGTTTTTT. Translating gives CASSQGVTGELFF.

In the case of this clone: The sample holds other DNA sequences that translate to the same CDR3. The chain is built from TRBV6-5 and TRBJ2-7; no clear D. The V end was cut by 6 bases, the J end by 3 bases, with 6 bases between. The CDR3 contains 11 residues. Germline V gives CDR1 MNHEY, CDR2 SVGAGI. In DNA, the CDR3 is TGTGCCAGCAGCAACAGCTACGAGCAGTACTTC. Translating gives CASSNSYEQYF.

About this clone itself: This CDR3 is also generated by other DNA sequences in the sample. The CDR3 nucleotides read TGCGCCAGCAGCACTGGGGAAGAGACCCAGTACTTC. The encoded protein is CASSTGEETQYF. The V call is TRBV5-1, the J call TRBJ2-5; no reliable D call. CDR1 is SGHRS and CDR2 is YFSETQ in the germline V gene. V was cut by 4 bases and J by 3 bases, with 7 bases left in between. This CDR3 spans 12 amino acids.

The chain uses TRBV28 and TRBJ2-6; D may match TRBD1 or TRBD2 (5 bases each). Germline CDR1 is MDHEN and CDR2 is SYDVKM. With 5 bases removed from V and 4 bases from J, the gap between germline ends came to 12 bases. The CDR3 extends over 15 amino acids. This CDR3 is CASSPPGSGANVLTF. The CDR3 coding sequence is TGTGCCAGCAGTCCCCCAGGGAGCGGGGCCAACGTCCTGACTTTC.

The chain joins TRBV29-1 to TRBJ2-7, with D possibly matching TRBD2 (6 bases). Germline CDR1 SQVTM, CDR2 ANQGSEA. The CDR3 covers 15 residues. V was clipped by 6 bases and J by 5 bases, with 23 bases between them. CDR3 nucleotide sequence: TGCAGCGTCCGCCCATTGGGGGGACCACCCCACGAGCAGTACTTC. Translated, it gives CSVRPLGGPPHEQYF.

This chain connects TRBV6-6 to TRBJ2-3; 11 bases fit TRBD1. Unmatched junction bases numbered 6, after V lost 10 bases and J lost 3 bases. The CDR3 is 14 amino acids. Germline-derived CDR1 and CDR2 are MNHNY and SVGAGI (reference sequence). This CDR3 is CAIGGTGGTDTQYF. The CDR3 nucleotides are TGTGCCATTGGAGGGACAGGGGGTACAGATACGCAGTATTTT.

The chain uses TRBV18 and TRBJ1-6; 8 bases line up with TRBD1. Trimming at V came to 3 bases and at J to 9 bases, leaving 4 bases not matched to a gene. Germline loops: CDR1 KGHSH, CDR2 LQKENI. The CDR3 runs to 14 residues. The DNA for the CDR3 is TGTGCCAGCTCACCGGACAGGGATGGTTCACCCCTCCACTTT. Translation gives CASSPDRDGSPLHF.

J is TRBJ1-2 and V is TRBV5-4; weak D call: TRBD1 (5 bases). The CDR3 has 16 amino acids. V lost 4 bases and J lost 2, with 18 bases in between. Germline V gene data show CDR1 as SGHNT and CDR2 as YYREEE (reference sequence). CDR3: CASSPGEGKANYGYTF. In DNA form, the CDR3 reads TGTGCCAGCAGCCCTGGAGAGGGGAAAGCAAACTATGGCTACACCTTC.

The chain uses TRBV2 and TRBJ2-2; 10 nucleotides align to TRBD1. V lost 4 bases and J lost 9; bases outside the gene matches: 2. Germline CDR1 SNHLY, CDR2 FYNNEI. The length of the CDR3 is 13 residues. This CDR3 reads CASSGQGARELFF. The DNA of the CDR3 is TGTGCCAGCAGTGGACAGGGGGCCCGGGAGCTGTTTTTT. Using reference TRBV2 and TRBJ2-2 for the parts outside the CDR3, the full variable domain is EPEVTQTPSHQVTQMGQEVILRCVPISNHLYFYWYRQILGQKVEFLVSFYNNEISEKSEIFDDQFSVERPDGSNFTLKIRSTKLEDSAMYFCASSGQGARELFFGEGSRLTVL.